This paragraph reports one TCR beta chain. The CDR3 contains 16 residues. The ends lost 4 bases at V and 2 bases at J; junction bases unmatched: 10. Germline-derived CDR1 and CDR2 are SGHDT and YYEEEE. Sequenced by immunoSEQ multiplex PCR; TCRdb stores in-frame clones only, minus some. Of fewer than 250,000 clones in the sample, roughly 80% are singletons; the top ten hold 8% to 11%. The data belong to a study of blood T cell repertoires in COVID-19. Study background: COVID-19 samples from acute and convalescent phases originated in the United States, Italy and Spain.

V gene TRBV5-6 combines with J gene TRBJ2-7, with 9 bases identical to TRBD1. The TCR was taken from a woman aged 80 or over with COVID-19, enrolled during active disease. The sample taken for sequencing was peripheral blood. DNA of the CDR3: TGTGCCAGCAGCCTGAGGGGACAGGGTTTCGCCTACGAGCAGTACTTC. It specifies CASSLRGQGFAYEQYF.